The 17 T cell receptor beta chains below come from one sample, sequenced in a study of blood T cell repertoires in COVID-19. Produced via immunoSEQ multiplex PCR; TCRdb's table is partial and in-frame only. The table shows a few hundred thousand clones, with 70% to 90% occurring only once. The specimen was PBMCs or T cells enriched from blood (not recorded which). These TCRs come from a woman between 45 and 60 years old who had been exposed to COVID-19.

The chain combines TRBV6-5 with TRBJ2-5, with unresolved D. Between the trimmed V and J ends, which lost 0 bases and 3 bases, there was a span of 11 bases. There are 15 residues in the CDR3. CDR1 is MNHEY and CDR2 is SVGAGI in the germline V gene. Here the CDR3 reads CASSYSISREETQYF. DNA for the CDR3: TGTGCCAGCAGTTACTCTATTTCACGGGAAGAGACCCAGTACTTC.

The gene calls are TRBV3-1 (or the pseudogene TRBV3-2) and TRBJ2-5, with 7 bases fitting TRBD2. The V segment lost 4 bases and the J segment 4 bases; nucleotides outside the gene matches: 3. The CDR3 is made up of 13 amino acids. Per germline, CDR1 LGHDT and CDR2 YNNKEL (reference sequence). CDR3 loop: CASSPSGAETQYF. The CDR3 bases are TGTGCCAGCAGCCCCAGCGGGGCAGAGACCCAGTACTTC.

The rearrangement uses TRBV5-5 and TRBJ1-1; TRBD1 matches 7 bases. The CDR3 contains 15 residues. V was clipped by 4 bases and J by 7 bases; unmatched bases: 13. CDR1 and CDR2 (germline): SGHKS, YYEKEE (reference sequence). CDR3 nucleotide sequence: TGTGCCAGCAGCCCAACTACTAGGGACAGTGGTGAAGCTTTCTTT. It codes for CASSPTTRDSGEAFF. Full variable domain (outside the CDR3, taken from reference TRBV5-5 and TRBJ1-1): DAGVTQSPTHLIKTRGQQVTLRCSPISGHKSVSWYQQVLGQGPQFIFQYYEKEERGRGNFPDRFSARQFPNYSSELNVNALLLGDSALYLCASSPTTRDSGEAFFGQGTRLTVV.

The chain carries TRBV5-4 and TRBJ2-3; 11 nucleotides agree with TRBD2. V was clipped by 5 bases and J by 4 bases; unmatched bases: 3. The CDR3 sequence is 14 residues long. Germline V gene lookup returns CDR1 SGHNT and CDR2 YYREEE (reference sequence). CDR3 sequence: CASRNSGGADTQYF. The CDR3 region has the DNA TGTGCCAGCAGAAATAGCGGGGGGGCAGATACGCAGTATTTT.

There are a few counts of this clone. The genes are TRBV5-4 and TRBJ1-1, with TRBD1 matching over 7 bases. Trimming took 2 bases from V and 6 from J; bases not matched to a gene: 4. The CDR3 is 13 amino acids. Looked up from germline, CDR1 is SGHNT and CDR2 is YYREEE (reference sequence). CDR3 DNA: TGTGCCAGCAGCTTTGGACAGGACGCTGAAGCTTTCTTT. Protein sequence: CASSFGQDAEAFF. Looking up the rest from reference TRBV5-4 and TRBJ1-1 gives the full variable domain: ETGVTQSPTHLIKTRGQQVTLRCSSQSGHNTVSWYQQALGQGPQFIFQYYREEENGRGNFPPRFSGLQFPNYSSELNVNALELDDSALYLCASSFGQDAEAFFGQGTRLTVV.

The rearrangement joins TRBV2 to TRBJ2-7; unclear D gene. The length of the CDR3 is 14 residues. Germline values: CDR1 SNHLY, CDR2 FYNNEI. V gave up 2 bases and J gave up 0 bases, with 8 bases separating them. The CDR3 DNA follows: TGTGCCAGCAGTGAAAACGGTGGCTCCTACGAGCAGTACTTC. As protein: CASSENGGSYEQYF.

V usage is TRBV4-1 and J usage is TRBJ2-7; D gene uncertain. The germline gives CDR1 MGHRA, CDR2 YSYEKL. The CDR3 contains 15 residues. V was cut by 4 bases and J by 3 bases, with 16 bases left in between. The CDR3 loop reads CASSLITGAYYEQYF. In DNA form, the CDR3 reads TGCGCCAGCAGCCTGATTACTGGTGCATACTACGAGCAGTACTTC.

The CDR3 bases are TGTGCCAGCAGCTTAGTGGACAGCGAAAAACTGTTTTTT. As protein: CASSLVDSEKLFF. The V and J genes are TRBV11-2 and TRBJ1-4; tentative D call: TRBD1 (6 bases). The V gene lost 1 base and the J gene lost 8 bases, with 8 bases spanning the gap. CDR3 length: 13 residues. Germline V gene lookup returns CDR1 SGHAT and CDR2 FQNNGV.

V usage is TRBV7-2 and J usage is TRBJ2-3; possible D gene TRBD1, 6 bases. Trimming removed 1 base from V and 2 bases from J, with 13 bases in between. The CDR3 is 16 amino acids. The germline gives CDR1 SGHTA, CDR2 FQGNSA. The CDR3 region is CASSLGTGTPTDTQYF. The DNA for the CDR3 is TGTGCCAGCAGCTTAGGAACGGGGACACCCACAGATACGCAGTATTTT.

Details on this clone: Within the sample, other DNA sequences also encode this same CDR3. The V call is TRBV12-3 or TRBV12-4, the J call TRBJ1-4, with D unresolved. This CDR3 region has 13 residues. Trimming took off 3 bases at V and 5 bases at J, with 7 bases between the two ends. The CDR3 spells CASSFGENEKLFF. The CDR3 nucleotides read TGTGCCAGCAGTTTCGGAGAGAATGAAAAACTGTTTTTT.

This clone was seen once. V usage is TRBV7-6 and J usage is TRBJ2-2; 9 positions match TRBD1. The CDR3 is 17 amino acids. Trimming removed 5 bases from V and 4 bases from J; junction bases left unmatched: 11. Per the germline V gene, CDR1 is SGHVS and CDR2 is FNYEAQ. Here the CDR3 reads CASSPRTGAVGTGELFF. The CDR3 DNA reads as TGTGCCAGCAGCCCAAGGACAGGGGCCGTGGGCACCGGGGAGCTGTTTTTT.

The rearrangement uses TRBV29-1 and TRBJ2-7; weak D call: TRBD1 (5 bases). Trimming removed 5 bases at V and 0 bases at J, with 11 bases between. The CDR3 has 13 residues. The V gene's germline CDR1 is SQVTM and CDR2 ANQGSEA. The CDR3 reads CSVFDRTSYEQYF. For the CDR3, the DNA is TGCAGCGTTTTTGACAGAACCTCCTACGAGCAGTACTTC.

This chain uses TRBV30 with TRBJ1-2; D is unclear. This CDR3 region has 13 residues. V was shortened by 1 base and J by 2 bases, with 8 bases between the two germline ends. The germline CDR1 and CDR2 sequences are GTSNPN and SVGIG (reference sequence). The CDR3 loop is CAWSAGANYGYTF. In DNA form, the CDR3 reads TGTGCCTGGAGTGCCGGTGCCAACTATGGCTACACCTTC.

As for this clone: Mismatch with germline at one junction end may stem from a read error. The chain has TRBV28 and TRBJ2-3, with D tentatively TRBD1 (7 bases). Germline V gene data show CDR1 as MDHEN and CDR2 as SYDVKM. This CDR3 has 14 amino acids. In DNA, the CDR3 is TGTGCCAGCAGTTCCGGACTATACAGGGGTTCAGTGAATTTT. Protein sequence: CASSSGLYRGSVNF.

This clone has more than one count but fewer than ten. The CDR3 coding sequence is TGCAGCGTTGAAAACGGGAGGAACACTGAAGCTTTCTTT. It codes for CSVENGRNTEAFF. This chain links TRBV29-1 with TRBJ1-1; no reliable D call. CDR1 and CDR2 (germline): SQVTM, ANQGSEA. The germline V and J ends were trimmed by 2 bases and 1 base, with 8 bases remaining between them. This CDR3 contains 13 residues.

In DNA form, the CDR3 reads TGTGCCAGCAGCCAAGAACGGGGAGGTGGCGGAAACACCATATATTTT. This sequence encodes CASSQERGGGGNTIYF. The gene calls are TRBV14 and TRBJ1-3; no clear D gene. Per germline, CDR1 SGHDN and CDR2 FVKESK. This CDR3 is built from 16 residues. Between the trimmed V and J ends, which lost 0 bases and 4 bases, there was a span of 13 bases.

J is TRBJ1-3 and V is TRBV27; D is ambiguous. CDR1 MNHEY and CDR2 SMNVEV come from the germline V gene (reference sequence). This CDR3 comprises 14 residues. The V gene lost 7 bases and the J gene lost 2 bases, with 12 bases spanning the gap. CDR3 sequence (DNA): TGTGCCAGCAAGCGGGAGACCACTGGAAACACCATATATTTT. Translation gives CASKRETTGNTIYF.